What follows are 29 T cell receptor beta chains derived from one specimen sequenced in a study of blood T cell repertoires in COVID-19. Sequencing was performed with immunoSEQ multiplex PCR; in TCRdb, only in-frame clones are kept and a portion is missing. The table has over 200,000 clones, under 85% seen once; the top ten hold roughly 1.2%. Source material: peripheral blood. These receptors were obtained from a woman in her 30s with COVID-19, enrolled during active disease.

This chain uses TRBV12-3 or TRBV12-4 with TRBJ1-3; D is undetermined. CDR3 size: 13 residues. Trimming stripped 5 bases from V and 0 bases from J, with 5 bases between. The CDR3: CASSLFSGNTIYF. As DNA, the CDR3 is TGTGCCAGCAGTCTATTCTCTGGAAACACCATATATTTT.

The CDR3 here is CASSLDKGTGDYYEQYF. The CDR3 DNA follows: TGTGCCAGCAGCTTAGATAAAGGGACAGGGGACTACTACGAGCAGTACTTC. V usage is TRBV11-2 and J usage is TRBJ2-7; 10 bases map to TRBD1. J lost 3 bases, V lost 0 bases, and 8 bases had no gene match. CDR3 length: 17 amino acids. CDR1 and CDR2 (germline): SGHAT, FQNNGV.

This chain uses TRBV9 with TRBJ2-5; 11 bases are shared with TRBD2. CDR1 is SGDLS, CDR2 YYNGEE, per germline. The CDR3 consists of 16 residues. V shed 0 bases, J shed 5 bases, and the junction held 6 bases outside the gene matches. The CDR3 DNA sequence: TGTGCCAGCAGCGTAGGCCCTACTAGCGGGAGCGAGACCCAGTACTTC. Encoded protein: CASSVGPTSGSETQYF.

V is TRBV6-1 and J is TRBJ2-1, with D perhaps TRBD2 (6 bases). Trimming took off 1 base at V and 5 bases at J, with 15 bases between the two ends. This CDR3 comprises 16 residues. Per germline, CDR1 MNHNS and CDR2 SASEGT. In DNA, the CDR3 is TGTGCCAGCAGTGAAGTCTTCGGGGGACGAGACAATGAGCAGTTCTTC. This encodes CASSEVFGGRDNEQFF.

V gene TRBV7-3 combines with J gene TRBJ2-1, with 14 bases identical to TRBD2. The CDR3 spans 15 residues. Germline CDR1 SGHTA, CDR2 FQGTGA. V lost 3 bases and J lost 10; bases outside the gene matches: 5. CDR3 residues: CASSLVGTSGGEQFF. In DNA, the CDR3 is TGTGCCAGCAGCTTGGTAGGGACTAGCGGGGGAGAGCAGTTCTTC. The variable domain in full, completed from reference TRBV7-3 and TRBJ2-1, reads GAGVSQTPSNKVTEKGKYVELRCDPISGHTALYWYRQSLGQGPEFLIYFQGTGAADDSGLPNDRFFAVRPEGSVSTLKIQRTERGDSAVYLCASSLVGTSGGEQFFGPGTRLTVL.

CDR3 residues: CASSFLGGRMTGELFF. In DNA, the CDR3 is TGTGCCAGCAGCTTCCTGGGCGGGAGAATGACCGGGGAGCTGTTTTTT. V usage is TRBV7-2 and J usage is TRBJ2-2, with 7 bases lining up with TRBD2. V dropped 3 bases and J dropped 5; count of bases not matched to a gene: 9. The CDR3 covers 16 residues. Germline V gene sequence: CDR1 SGHTA, CDR2 FQGNSA.

The chain uses TRBV18 and TRBJ2-2; 8 nucleotides align to TRBD2. CDR3 length: 17 residues. Trimming cost V 3 bases and J 5 bases; bases outside gene matches: 11. CDR1 is KGHSH, CDR2 LQKENI, per germline. The CDR3: CASSPKALAGVTGELFF. The CDR3 DNA reads as TGTGCCAGCTCACCTAAGGCCCTAGCGGGTGTAACCGGGGAGCTGTTTTTT.

V is TRBV5-6 and J is TRBJ1-1; D is possibly TRBD1 (6 bases). The ends were cut back, 7 bases at V and 4 bases at J, with 14 bases in the middle. The CDR3 loop spans 13 amino acids. CDR1 is SGHDT, CDR2 YYEEEE, per germline. In nucleotides, the CDR3 is TGTGCCAGCCAAGTGAGGGGGTTCACTGAAGCTTTCTTT. Amino acids: CASQVRGFTEAFF.

The J gene is TRBJ2-5, the V gene TRBV19, with 8 bases fitting TRBD1. Trimming at V came to 2 bases and at J to 3 bases, leaving 8 bases not matched to a gene. This CDR3 is 16 amino acids long. Germline CDR1 is LNHDA and CDR2 is SQIVND (reference sequence). The CDR3 DNA reads TGTGCCAGTAGTATATGGACAGGGAGTGTGAAAGAGACCCAGTACTTC. It codes for CASSIWTGSVKETQYF.

CDR3 nucleotide sequence: TGTGCCATCAGTGAGTCTGGCGGGAGACGGTCCTACGAGCAGTACTTC. Amino acid sequence: CAISESGGRRSYEQYF. This chain joins TRBV10-3 and TRBJ2-7, with 7 bases aligning to TRBD2. J was trimmed by 1 base and V by 0 bases; bases with no gene match: 6. The V gene's germline CDR1 is ENHRY and CDR2 SYGVKD. The CDR3 covers 16 residues.

This rearrangement joins TRBV6-6 to TRBJ2-7; 8 bases match TRBD2. Germline CDR1 is MNHNY and CDR2 is SVGAGI (reference sequence). V was clipped by 8 bases and J by 2 bases; unmatched bases: 8. This CDR3 contains 14 residues. Here the CDR3 DNA reads TGTGCCAGCTCCGGGGGGGGCTCCACCTACGAGCAGTACTTC. It codes for CASSGGGSTYEQYF.

V and J are TRBV6-5 and TRBJ2-7, with TRBD1 identical over 8 bases. The CDR3 extends over 13 amino acids. Losses at the gene ends were 4 bases for V and 6 bases for J; bases not matched to a gene: 5. The germline V gene has CDR1 MNHEY and CDR2 SVGAGI. DNA for the CDR3: TGTGCCAGCAGTTCAGACAGGGGTGGCGAGCAGTACTTC. This translates into CASSSDRGGEQYF.

This clone occurred a few times. J is TRBJ1-2 and V is TRBV24-1; 9 positions agree with TRBD1. The germline V gene has CDR1 KGHDR and CDR2 SFDVKD. V lost 4 bases to trimming and J lost 6 bases; unmatched junction nucleotides: 5. This CDR3 has 14 residues. CDR3 sequence (DNA): TGTGCCACCAGTGACAAACAGGGGGCGGATGGCTACACCTTC. It codes for CATSDKQGADGYTF.

The genes are TRBV30 and TRBJ1-2; unclear D gene. V lost 5 bases, J lost 4 bases, and 8 bases lay in between. From germline, CDR1 is GTSNPN and CDR2 SVGIG (reference sequence). CDR3 length: 11 amino acids. CDR3 nucleotides: TGTGCCTGGCGCAGCGTCTATGGCTACACCTTC. Protein sequence: CAWRSVYGYTF.

This sequence joins TRBV7-2 and TRBJ2-6; TRBD1 aligns across 8 bases. With 5 bases clipped from V and 3 bases from J, the junction kept 6 bases outside the gene matches. The CDR3 has 16 amino acids. CDR1 and CDR2 (germline): SGHTA, FQGNSA. CDR3 in DNA: TGTGCCAGCAGCCGGGAACAGGGGGGTGGGGCCAACGTCCTGACTTTC. It is translated as CASSREQGGGANVLTF.

The chain joins TRBV5-6 to TRBJ1-6; weak D call: TRBD1 (6 bases). CDR3 size: 14 residues. The V end lost 2 bases, the J end lost 4 bases, and 7 bases lay between the germline ends. CDR1 and CDR2 from the germline V gene are SGHDT and YYEEEE. The CDR3 sequence: CASSFDRYNSPLHF. The DNA for the CDR3 is TGTGCCAGCAGCTTTGACAGGTATAATTCACCCCTCCACTTT.

The rearrangement joins TRBV7-9 to TRBJ1-3, with unresolved D. Deletions cut 4 bases from V and 2 bases from J, with 6 bases between. The germline V gene has CDR1 SEHNR and CDR2 FQNEAQ (reference sequence). This CDR3 is 13 amino acids long. CDR3 sequence reads: CASSSGTGNTIYF. CDR3 coding DNA: TGTGCCAGCAGCTCGGGGACTGGAAACACCATATATTTT.

With respect to this clone: Other DNA sequences in the same sample also yield this CDR3. The genes are TRBV27 and TRBJ2-7; no firm D call. This CDR3 contains 13 residues. CDR1 MNHEY and CDR2 SMNVEV come from the germline V gene (reference sequence). Trimming took 6 bases from V and 2 from J, leaving 11 bases between them. In DNA form, the CDR3 reads TGTGCCAGCAGCCTAGGAGCAGCCTACGAGCAGTACTTC. This sequence encodes CASSLGAAYEQYF.

The chain uses TRBV30 and TRBJ2-5; perhaps TRBD2 as D (6 bases). The V end lost 2 bases, the J end lost 3 bases, and 16 bases lay between the germline ends. Looked up from germline, CDR1 is GTSNPN and CDR2 is SVGIG (reference sequence). This CDR3 spans 15 amino acids. CDR3 sequence (DNA): TGTGCCTGGAGTAGGCGGGACGGGATCGAAGAGACCCAGTACTTC. It is translated as CAWSRRDGIEETQYF.

This clone was seen only once. The chain links TRBV7-2 to TRBJ2-7, with 10 bases lining up with TRBD2. Germline CDR1 SGHTA, CDR2 FQGNSA. This CDR3 is built from 13 residues. V lost 8 bases, J lost 4 bases, and 5 bases stayed unmatched. CDR3 sequence: CASGAAGGYEQYF. DNA for the CDR3: TGTGCCAGCGGGGCAGCGGGAGGGTACGAGCAGTACTTC. The full variable domain, its missing parts supplied by reference TRBV7-2 and TRBJ2-7, is GAGVSQSPSNKVTEKGKDVELRCDPISGHTALYWYRQSLGQGLEFLIYFQGNSAPDKSGLPSDRFSAERTGGSVSTLTIQRTQQEDSAVYLCASGAAGGYEQYFGPGTRLTVT.

This chain joins TRBV11-3 and TRBJ1-1; a weak D match, TRBD1 (5 bases). Germline V CDR1 and CDR2: SGHNT, YENEEA. V was shortened by 0 bases and J by 6 bases, with 11 bases between the two germline ends. The CDR3 is made up of 14 amino acids. This CDR3 is CASSLEGEESEAFF. CDR3 nucleotides: TGTGCCAGCAGCTTAGAGGGGGAGGAGTCTGAAGCTTTCTTT.

The chain links TRBV7-2 to TRBJ2-7; D is unresolved. This CDR3 has 15 residues. The germline gives CDR1 SGHTA, CDR2 FQGNSA. The V end lost 2 bases, the J end lost 6 bases, and 17 bases lay between the germline ends. This CDR3 is CASSLSTALRSEQYF. For the CDR3, the DNA is TGTGCCAGCAGCTTATCTACCGCCCTCCGGTCCGAGCAGTACTTC.

The chain links TRBV3-1 (or the pseudogene TRBV3-2) to TRBJ2-1; TRBD2 matches 12 bases. J lost 7 bases, V lost 1 base, and 14 bases had no gene match. Per the germline V gene, CDR1 is LGHDT and CDR2 is YNNKEL (reference sequence). The CDR3 contains 19 residues. The CDR3 bases are TGTGCCAGCAGCCAAGGCATCATAAGACTAGCGGGAGTACAGAATGAGCAGTTCTTC. It is translated as CASSQGIIRLAGVQNEQFF.

This chain joins TRBV19 and TRBJ2-1; no definite D call. Germline V gives CDR1 LNHDA, CDR2 SQIVND (reference sequence). The CDR3 loop spans 13 amino acids. V was pared by 5 bases and J by 2 bases, with 7 bases between. As DNA, the CDR3 is TGTGCCAGTAGTCTGGGCCCCTACAATGAGCAGTTCTTC. Translation: CASSLGPYNEQFF.

J is TRBJ2-2 and V is TRBV5-1; D not certain. Per germline, CDR1 SGHRS and CDR2 YFSETQ. The CDR3 runs to 15 residues. V shed 0 bases and J shed 1 base, with 7 bases lying between them. Written as DNA, the CDR3 is TGCGCCAGCAGCTTGGTCCCCAGGAACACCGGGGAGCTGTTTTTT. It specifies CASSLVPRNTGELFF.

The V call is TRBV7-9, the J call TRBJ2-7; 12 nucleotides agree with TRBD2. Germline V gene data show CDR1 as SEHNR and CDR2 as FQNEAQ (reference sequence). The CDR3 has 17 residues. V shed 3 bases and J 5 bases; nucleotides not matched to a gene: 11. This CDR3 is CASSFGVTSGRSNEQYF. The CDR3 DNA follows: TGTGCCAGCAGCTTCGGAGTTACTAGCGGGAGGAGCAACGAGCAGTACTTC.

The gene calls are TRBV28 and TRBJ2-7, with D possibly TRBD1 on 5 matching bases. The CDR3 runs 16 residues. V lost 3 bases to trimming and J lost 2 bases, with 17 bases between them. Germline CDR1 reads MDHEN; CDR2 reads SYDVKM. CDR3 sequence: CASSFGVWGRTYEQYF. CDR3 DNA sequence: TGTGCCAGCAGTTTTGGGGTCTGGGGCCGGACCTACGAGCAGTACTTC.

V is TRBV5-1 and J is TRBJ2-3, with 12 bases identical to TRBD2. The CDR3 runs 16 residues. Germline V CDR1 and CDR2: SGHRS, YFSETQ. Trimming at V came to 1 base and at J to 5 bases, leaving 5 bases not matched to a gene. The CDR3 DNA follows: TGCGCCAGCAGCTTGACTAGCGGGGGGCTAGGAGATACGCAGTATTTT. Translation gives CASSLTSGGLGDTQYF.

This chain links TRBV9 with TRBJ1-2; D uncertain. This CDR3 comprises 16 residues. The V gene lost 0 bases and the J gene lost 0 bases, with 12 bases spanning the gap. The germline CDR1 and CDR2 sequences are SGDLS and YYNGEE. The CDR3 loop reads CASSVATELANYGYTF. CDR3 nucleotide sequence: TGTGCCAGCAGCGTAGCCACTGAGTTAGCTAACTATGGCTACACCTTC.